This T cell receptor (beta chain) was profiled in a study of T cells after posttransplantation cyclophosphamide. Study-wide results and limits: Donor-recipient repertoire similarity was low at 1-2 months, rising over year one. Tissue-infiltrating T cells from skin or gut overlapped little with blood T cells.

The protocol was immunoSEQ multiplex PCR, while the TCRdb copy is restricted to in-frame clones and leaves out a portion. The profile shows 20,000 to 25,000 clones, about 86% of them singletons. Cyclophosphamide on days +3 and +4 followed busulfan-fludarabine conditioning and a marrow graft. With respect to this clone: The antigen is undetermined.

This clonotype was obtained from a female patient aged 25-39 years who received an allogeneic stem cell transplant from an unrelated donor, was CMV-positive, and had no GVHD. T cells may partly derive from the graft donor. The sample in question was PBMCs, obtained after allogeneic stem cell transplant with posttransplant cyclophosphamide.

This CDR3 reads CASSLLGAQRPYEQYF. The CDR3 DNA reads as TGTGCCAGCAGCTTGTTAGGGGCGCAAAGACCGTACGAGCAGTACTTC. This chain uses TRBV5-4 with TRBJ2-5; maybe TRBD1 (5 bases). The DNA end favors TRBJ2-7, so the J call may be wrong. In germline, CDR1 is SGHNT, CDR2 YYREEE (reference sequence). This CDR3 region has 16 residues.